One sample yielded the 20 T cell receptor beta chains listed below, sequenced in a study of T cell repertoires in cytomegalovirus infection. Using its own MiXCR run on the reads, TCRdb lists one record per CDR3 protein. The sample records nearly 450,000 distinct CDR3 sequences, around 32% being singletons. Sequenced input: PBMCs. All receptors come from a human donor in good health (CMV status not recorded). Some clones in this sample may be carry-over from other donors' samples.

V is TRBV6-4 and J is TRBJ1-1; D perhaps matches TRBD1 (5 bases). Per the germline V gene, CDR1 is MRHNA and CDR2 is SNTAGT. V was trimmed by 4 bases and J by 6 bases, leaving 18 bases between them. The CDR3 runs to 15 residues. The CDR3 is CASSVNWGGNSEAFF. CDR3 nucleotide sequence: TGTGCCAGCAGTGTAAATTGGGGGGGTAACTCTGAAGCTTTCTTT.

This clonotype was counted a few times. The chain is built from TRBV7-9 and TRBJ2-2; no reliable D call. The germline V gene has CDR1 SEHNR and CDR2 FQNEAQ (reference sequence). Trimming took 5 bases from V and 3 from J, leaving 7 bases between them. The CDR3 loop spans 13 amino acids. DNA of the CDR3: TGTGCCAGCAGCAACACTTACACCGGGGAGCTGTTTTTT. Protein: CASSNTYTGELFF.

To note about this clonotype: A much larger clone lies one base from this, so it may be a read error. J is TRBJ2-2 and V is TRBV7-2; TRBD2 matches 8 bases. CDR1 SGHTA and CDR2 FQGNSA come from the germline V gene. The V segment lost 5 bases and the J segment 4 bases; nucleotides outside the gene matches: 9. The CDR3 is 16 amino acids. The CDR3, as DNA: TGTGCCAGCAGCCACCGGGGTAGCGGGGCCACCGGGGAGCTGTTTTTT. Translating it yields CASSHRGSGATGELFF.

This chain links TRBV4-1 with TRBJ2-1, with TRBD2 as a possible D gene (7 bases). V lost 1 base and J 1 base, leaving 17 bases between the germline ends. CDR1 is MGHRA and CDR2 is YSYEKL in the germline V gene. The CDR3 covers 18 residues. CDR3: CASSQGGVRGASYNEQFF. The CDR3 DNA reads TGCGCCAGCAGCCAAGGTGGTGTCCGGGGGGCTTCCTACAATGAGCAGTTCTTC.

This clonotype was picked up a small number of times. The CDR3 here is CASSLEGGLIGNEQFF. In nucleotides, the CDR3 is TGTGCCAGCAGCTTAGAGGGGGGACTTATTGGAAATGAGCAGTTCTTC. This chain connects TRBV7-2 to TRBJ2-1; TRBD1 or TRBD2 may be the D gene (6 bases each). V lost 1 base and J lost 7, with 17 bases in between. This CDR3 comprises 16 residues. Germline V gives CDR1 SGHTA, CDR2 FQGNSA.

To note about this clonotype: The junction does not match germline at one end; this may be a read error. The rearrangement links TRBV6-8 to TRBJ1-4; D uncertain. This CDR3 spans 15 amino acids. The germline V gene has CDR1 MNHGY and CDR2 SAAAGT. CDR3 sequence: CASSYLASSYDKLFF. In nucleotides, the CDR3 is TGTGCCAGCAGTTACTTGGCCAGTTCTTATGACAAACTGTTTTTT.

CDR3 DNA sequence: TGCAGCGTTGGTTGGGGTACTCAGCCCCAGCATTTT. As protein: CSVGWGTQPQHF. The chain links TRBV29-1 to TRBJ1-5; D gene uncertain. Germline V gene sequence: CDR1 SQVTM, CDR2 ANQGSEA. V shed 4 bases and J shed 6 bases, with 10 bases lying between them. This CDR3 region has 12 residues.

The table lists this clonotype with a few counts. The chain carries TRBV27 and TRBJ1-5; D uncertain. The V end was cut by 8 bases, the J end by 0 bases, with 11 bases between. The length of the CDR3 is 14 residues. The germline V gene encodes CDR1 MNHEY and CDR2 SMNVEV (reference sequence). The CDR3 sequence: CASSNGDSNQPQHF. The DNA for the CDR3 is TGTGCCAGCTCCAACGGGGATAGCAATCAGCCCCAGCATTTT.

The chain employs TRBV4-1 and TRBJ2-7; 10 bases are a match to TRBD1. The CDR3 covers 17 residues. V dropped 1 base and J dropped 0; count of bases not matched to a gene: 6. Looked up from germline, CDR1 is MGHRA and CDR2 is YSYEKL. The CDR3 sequence is CASSQVGTGVSSYEQYF. The CDR3 DNA reads TGCGCCAGCAGCCAAGTTGGGACAGGGGTAAGCTCCTACGAGCAGTACTTC.

V gene TRBV25-1 combines with J gene TRBJ1-6; D is uncertain. Germline V gene lookup returns CDR1 MGHDK and CDR2 SYGVNS. The CDR3 is 15 residues long. V gave up 1 base and J gave up 9 bases, with 13 bases separating them. The DNA for the CDR3 is TGTGCCAGCAGTGAATGGGGTGGAATAGCTTCACCCCTCCACTTT. Protein sequence: CASSEWGGIASPLHF.

This clonotype was counted only a few times. The CDR3 protein is CASIPVGGRQGNYGYTF. For the CDR3, the DNA is TGTGCCAGCATACCCGTTGGGGGGCGACAGGGTAACTATGGCTACACCTTC. The chain links TRBV12-3 or TRBV12-4 to TRBJ1-2; TRBD1 matches at 7 bases. J was trimmed by 1 base and V by 7 bases; bases with no gene match: 15. The CDR3 is made up of 17 amino acids.

A few counts support this clonotype. The gene calls are TRBV2 and TRBJ2-7; unclear D gene. Germline CDR1 reads SNHLY; CDR2 reads FYNNEI. The CDR3 has 16 amino acids. Trimming shortened V by 4 bases and J by 1 base, and 17 bases separated the two germline ends. The CDR3 nucleotides are TGTGCCAGCAGTGGATACGTGGTAACGGTGTCCTACGAGCAGTACTTC. This codes for CASSGYVVTVSYEQYF.

This clonotype appeared a single time. A read error may be the cause here, since a much bigger clone is one base away. J is TRBJ2-2 and V is TRBV7-9; 11 bases agree with TRBD1. Trimming took 4 bases from V and 6 from J; bases not matched to a gene: 4. The CDR3 consists of 15 residues. CDR1 and CDR2 (germline): SEHNR, FQNEAQ (reference sequence). Here the CDR3 DNA reads TGTGCCAGCAGCTGGACGGGACAGGGGGCCGGGGAGCTGTTTTTT. It specifies CASSWTGQGAGELFF.

In its sample, this clonotype was seen a few times. This chain uses TRBV19 with TRBJ2-7, with D perhaps matching TRBD2 (5 bases). Per germline, CDR1 LNHDA and CDR2 SQIVND (reference sequence). V lost 5 bases and J lost 0, with 14 bases in between. This CDR3 has 15 residues. CDR3 sequence: CASSPGIGVSYEQYF. CDR3 in DNA: TGTGCCAGTAGTCCCGGGATCGGGGTCTCCTACGAGCAGTACTTC.

V and J are TRBV30 and TRBJ1-6; 8 nucleotides line up with TRBD1. The CDR3 sequence is 15 residues long. From germline, CDR1 is GTSNPN and CDR2 SVGIG (reference sequence). Germline trimming cut 7 bases from V and 6 bases from J; bases unmatched to any gene: 11. DNA for the CDR3: TGTGCCTCGATCTACAGGGGGGCCCCTAATTCACCCCTCCACTTT. As protein: CASIYRGAPNSPLHF.

This clonotype has only a few counts. The genes are TRBV6-1 and TRBJ2-3; 11 nucleotides align to TRBD2. CDR3 length: 15 amino acids. CDR1 is MNHNS, CDR2 SASEGT, per germline. Trimming removed 2 bases from V and 7 bases from J; junction bases left unmatched: 5. This chain's CDR3 is CASSELTSGGYTQYF. CDR3 in DNA: TGTGCCAGCAGTGAACTAACTAGCGGGGGTTATACGCAGTATTTT.

This clonotype came up a few times. The rearrangement links TRBV5-1 to TRBJ2-3, with TRBD2 matching 8 bases. Per germline, CDR1 SGHRS and CDR2 YFSETQ. The CDR3 spans 14 residues. V trimming: 6 bases; J trimming: 2 bases; junction bases outside the gene matches: 5. CDR3 residues: CASNGGGSTDTQYF. The CDR3 DNA is TGCGCCAGCAACGGGGGGGGATCCACAGATACGCAGTATTTT.

This chain connects TRBV7-9 to TRBJ2-7; no reliable D call. The length of the CDR3 is 14 residues. Trimming pared 3 bases from V and 3 bases from J, leaving 12 bases between. Germline CDR1 and CDR2: SEHNR and FQNEAQ (reference sequence). The CDR3 DNA reads TGTGCCAGCAGCTTGAATGAGGTTAACTACGAGCAGTACTTC. Protein sequence: CASSLNEVNYEQYF.

This clonotype was detected only a few times. V is TRBV24-1 and J is TRBJ2-2; possibly TRBD1 for D (6 bases). The germline CDR1 and CDR2 sequences are KGHDR and SFDVKD. This CDR3 contains 16 residues. The V end lost 2 bases, the J end lost 6 bases, and 15 bases lay between the germline ends. CDR3 bases: TGTGCCACCAGTGATTCAGGGGCAGGGGACGCCGGGGAGCTGTTTTTT. This sequence encodes CATSDSGAGDAGELFF.

This clonotype was recorded at least ten times. The chain links TRBV7-3 to TRBJ2-7, with a weak D call TRBD2 (6 bases). Trimming pared 5 bases from V and 6 bases from J, leaving 17 bases between. This CDR3 is 14 amino acids long. CDR1 and CDR2 (germline): SGHTA, FQGTGA. The CDR3 is CASSPGRGQGEQYF. The CDR3 DNA sequence: TGTGCCAGCAGCCCTGGGCGGGGCCAGGGCGAGCAGTACTTC.